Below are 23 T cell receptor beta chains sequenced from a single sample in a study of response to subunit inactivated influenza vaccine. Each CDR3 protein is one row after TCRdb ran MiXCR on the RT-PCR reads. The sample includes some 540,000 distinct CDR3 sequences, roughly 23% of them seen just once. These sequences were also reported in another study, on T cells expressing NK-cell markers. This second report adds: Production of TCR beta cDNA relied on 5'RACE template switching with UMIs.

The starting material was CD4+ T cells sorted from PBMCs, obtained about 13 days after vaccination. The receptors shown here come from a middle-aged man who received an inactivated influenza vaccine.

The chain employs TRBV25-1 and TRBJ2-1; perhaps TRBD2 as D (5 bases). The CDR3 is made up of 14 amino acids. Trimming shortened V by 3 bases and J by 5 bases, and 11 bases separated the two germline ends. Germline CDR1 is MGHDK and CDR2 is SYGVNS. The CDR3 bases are TGTGCCAGCAGTGAGAGGAGGCGGGACAATGAGCAGTTCTTC. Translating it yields CASSERRRDNEQFF.

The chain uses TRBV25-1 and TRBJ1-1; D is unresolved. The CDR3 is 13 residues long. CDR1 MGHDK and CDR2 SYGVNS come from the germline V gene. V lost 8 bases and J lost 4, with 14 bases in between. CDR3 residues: CASPPVGPTEAFF. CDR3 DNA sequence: TGTGCCAGCCCCCCGGTGGGCCCCACTGAAGCTTTCTTT.

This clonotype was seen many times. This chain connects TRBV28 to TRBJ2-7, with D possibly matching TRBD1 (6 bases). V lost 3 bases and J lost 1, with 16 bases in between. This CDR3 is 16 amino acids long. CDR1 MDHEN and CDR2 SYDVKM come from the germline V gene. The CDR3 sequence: CASSFRLDSLSYEQYF. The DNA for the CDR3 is TGTGCCAGCAGTTTTCGACTGGACAGTCTGTCCTACGAGCAGTACTTC.

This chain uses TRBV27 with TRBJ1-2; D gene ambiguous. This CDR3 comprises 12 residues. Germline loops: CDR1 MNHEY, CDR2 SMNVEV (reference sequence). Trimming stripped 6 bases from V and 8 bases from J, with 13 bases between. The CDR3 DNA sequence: TGTGCCAGCAGCTCAGCGACGGGCGGCTACACCTTC. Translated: CASSSATGGYTF.

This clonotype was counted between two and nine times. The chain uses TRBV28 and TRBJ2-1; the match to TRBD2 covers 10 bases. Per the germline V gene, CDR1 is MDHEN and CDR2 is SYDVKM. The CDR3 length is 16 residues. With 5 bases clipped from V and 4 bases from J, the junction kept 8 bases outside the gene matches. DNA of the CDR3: TGTGCCAGCAGTACGAGCGGGAGGGAAAAATACAATGAGCAGTTCTTC. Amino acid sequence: CASSTSGREKYNEQFF.

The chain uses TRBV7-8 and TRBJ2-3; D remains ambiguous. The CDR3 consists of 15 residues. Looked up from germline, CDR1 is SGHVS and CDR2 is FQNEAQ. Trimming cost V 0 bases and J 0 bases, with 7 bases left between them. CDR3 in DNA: TGTGCCAGCAGCTTAGCCTCTTCTAGCACAGATACGCAGTATTTT. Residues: CASSLASSSTDTQYF.

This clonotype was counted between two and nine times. The CDR3 DNA sequence: TGTGCCACCAGCGCCCAGGAGGCGGGGGTTGGGGGAGATACGCAGTATTTT. The encoded protein is CATSAQEAGVGGDTQYF. The chain uses TRBV15 and TRBJ2-3, with 7 bases identical to TRBD2. The V and J ends lost 5 bases and 5 bases, in that order; junction bases with no gene match: 16. CDR1 is LNHNV, CDR2 YYDKDF, per germline (reference sequence). This CDR3 spans 17 amino acids.

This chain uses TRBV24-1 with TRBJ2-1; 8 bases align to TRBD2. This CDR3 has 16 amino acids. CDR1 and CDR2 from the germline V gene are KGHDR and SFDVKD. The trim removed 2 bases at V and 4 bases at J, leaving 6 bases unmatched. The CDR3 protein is CATSDSPGLGYNEQFF. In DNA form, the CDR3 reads TGTGCCACCAGTGATTCACCGGGACTAGGATACAATGAGCAGTTCTTC.

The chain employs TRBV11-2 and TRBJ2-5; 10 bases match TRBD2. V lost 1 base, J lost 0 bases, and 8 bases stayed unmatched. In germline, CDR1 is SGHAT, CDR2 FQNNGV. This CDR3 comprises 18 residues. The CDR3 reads CASSLVSSGSVDQETQYF. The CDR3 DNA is TGTGCCAGCAGCTTAGTGTCTAGCGGGAGCGTTGACCAAGAGACCCAGTACTTC. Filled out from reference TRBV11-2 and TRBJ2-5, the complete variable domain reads EAGVAQSPRYKIIEKRQSVAFWCNPISGHATLYWYQQILGQGPKLLIQFQNNGVVDDSQLPKDRFSAERLKGVDSTLKIQPAKLEDSAVYLCASSLVSSGSVDQETQYFGPGTRLLVL.

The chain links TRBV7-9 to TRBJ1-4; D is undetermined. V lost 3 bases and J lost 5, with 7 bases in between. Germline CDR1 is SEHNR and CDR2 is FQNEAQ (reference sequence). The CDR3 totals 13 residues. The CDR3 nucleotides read TGTGCCAGCAGCTTTGGGGAGAATGAAAAACTGTTTTTT. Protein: CASSFGENEKLFF.

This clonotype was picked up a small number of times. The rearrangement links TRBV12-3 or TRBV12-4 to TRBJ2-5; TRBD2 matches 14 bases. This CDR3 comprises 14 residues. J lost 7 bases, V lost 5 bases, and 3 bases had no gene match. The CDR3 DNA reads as TGTGCCAGCAGTGGGACTAGCGGGGGTGGGACCCAGTACTTC. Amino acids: CASSGTSGGGTQYF.

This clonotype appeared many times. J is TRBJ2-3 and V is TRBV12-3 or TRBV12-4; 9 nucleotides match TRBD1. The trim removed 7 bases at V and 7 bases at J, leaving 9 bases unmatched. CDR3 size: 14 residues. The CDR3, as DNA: TGTGCCAGCAAATGGGACAGGGATGTCAATACGCAGTATTTT. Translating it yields CASKWDRDVNTQYF.

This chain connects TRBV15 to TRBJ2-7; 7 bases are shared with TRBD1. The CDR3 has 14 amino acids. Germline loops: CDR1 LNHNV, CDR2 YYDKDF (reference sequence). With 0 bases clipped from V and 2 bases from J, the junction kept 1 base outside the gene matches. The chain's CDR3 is CATSREGGPYEQYF. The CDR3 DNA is TGTGCCACCAGCAGAGAAGGGGGCCCCTACGAGCAGTACTTC.

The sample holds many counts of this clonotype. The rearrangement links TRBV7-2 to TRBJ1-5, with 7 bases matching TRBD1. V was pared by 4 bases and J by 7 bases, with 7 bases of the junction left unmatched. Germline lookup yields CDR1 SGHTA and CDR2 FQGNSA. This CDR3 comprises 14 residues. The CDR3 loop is CASSSAGGSQPQHF. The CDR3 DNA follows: TGTGCCAGCAGCTCTGCAGGGGGAAGCCAGCCCCAGCATTTT.

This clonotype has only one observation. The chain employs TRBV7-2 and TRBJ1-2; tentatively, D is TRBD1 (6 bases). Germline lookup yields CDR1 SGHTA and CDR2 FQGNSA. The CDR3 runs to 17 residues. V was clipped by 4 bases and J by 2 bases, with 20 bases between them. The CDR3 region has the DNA TGTGCCAGCAGCTCTCGCTTTGGACAGAGTCCAAACTATGGCTACACCTTC. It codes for CASSSRFGQSPNYGYTF.

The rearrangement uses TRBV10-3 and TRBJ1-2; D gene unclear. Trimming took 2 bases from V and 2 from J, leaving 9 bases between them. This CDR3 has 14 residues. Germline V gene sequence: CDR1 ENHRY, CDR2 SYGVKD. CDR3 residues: CAISETVANYGYTF. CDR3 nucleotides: TGTGCCATCAGTGAGACAGTTGCGAACTATGGCTACACCTTC.

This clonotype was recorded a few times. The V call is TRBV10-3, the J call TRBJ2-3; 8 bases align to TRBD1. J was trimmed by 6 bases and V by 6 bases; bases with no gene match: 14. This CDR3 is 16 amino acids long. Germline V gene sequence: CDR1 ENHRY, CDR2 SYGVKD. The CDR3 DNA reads TGTGCCATCAGGACCGGACAGGGAGGAGCCGGGGATACGCAGTATTTT. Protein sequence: CAIRTGQGGAGDTQYF.

CDR3 sequence: CARQGQNSYEQYF. Written as DNA, the CDR3 is TGTGCCAGACAGGGACAAAATTCCTACGAGCAGTACTTC. V is TRBV2 and J is TRBJ2-7, with a tentative D call TRBD1 (6 bases). From germline, CDR1 is SNHLY and CDR2 FYNNEI. The CDR3 is 13 residues long. Trimming shortened V by 9 bases and J by 1 base, and 13 bases separated the two germline ends.

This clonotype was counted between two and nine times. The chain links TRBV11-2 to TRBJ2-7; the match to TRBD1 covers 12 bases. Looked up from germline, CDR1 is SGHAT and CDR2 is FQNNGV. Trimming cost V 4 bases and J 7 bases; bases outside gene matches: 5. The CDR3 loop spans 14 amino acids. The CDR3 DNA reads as TGTGCCAGCAGCTCCCGGGACAGGGGGCGTGAGCAGTACTTC. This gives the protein CASSSRDRGREQYF.

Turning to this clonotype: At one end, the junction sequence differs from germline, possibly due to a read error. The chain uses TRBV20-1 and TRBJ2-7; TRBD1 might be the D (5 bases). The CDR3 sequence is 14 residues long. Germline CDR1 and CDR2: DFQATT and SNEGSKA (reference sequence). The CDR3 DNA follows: TGCAGTGCTAGAGGCGACAGAGGTTCCTACGGGCAGTACTTC. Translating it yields CSARGDRGSYGQYF.

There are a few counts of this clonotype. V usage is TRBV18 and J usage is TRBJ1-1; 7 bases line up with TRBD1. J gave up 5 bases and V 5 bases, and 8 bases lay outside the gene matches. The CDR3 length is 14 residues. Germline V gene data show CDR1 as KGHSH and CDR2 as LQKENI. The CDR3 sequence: CASSTEGARTEAFF. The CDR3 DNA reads TGTGCCAGCTCAACTGAGGGGGCCCGAACTGAAGCTTTCTTT.

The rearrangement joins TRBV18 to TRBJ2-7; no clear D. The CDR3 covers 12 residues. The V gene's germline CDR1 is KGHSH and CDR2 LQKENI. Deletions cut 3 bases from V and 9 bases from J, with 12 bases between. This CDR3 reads CASSPMDRRQYF. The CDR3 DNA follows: TGTGCCAGCTCACCGATGGACCGGAGGCAGTACTTC.

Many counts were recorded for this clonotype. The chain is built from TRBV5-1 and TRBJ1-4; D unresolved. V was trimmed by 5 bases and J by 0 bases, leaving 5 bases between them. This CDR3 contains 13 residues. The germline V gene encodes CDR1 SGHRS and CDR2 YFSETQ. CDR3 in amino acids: CASRDPTNEKLFF. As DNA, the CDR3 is TGCGCCAGCAGGGATCCAACTAATGAAAAACTGTTTTTT.